A single sample is the source of the 30 T cell receptor beta chains below, sequenced in a study of cytotoxic CD8 clonotypes in ibrutinib-treated CLL. Assay used: immunoSEQ multiplex PCR; TCRdb lists only in-frame clones, some missing. The sample holds about 160,000 clones; 70% to 85% are singletons and the top ten take roughly 1.9%. The sample in question was PBMCs, obtained after 12 months of ibrutinib treatment. The receptor set was obtained from a human donor with chronic lymphocytic leukemia.

V gene TRBV5-8 combines with J gene TRBJ2-2; 9 nucleotides match TRBD1. Trimming removed 6 bases from V and 5 bases from J; junction bases left unmatched: 5. CDR3 length: 14 residues. Germline V gene data show CDR1 as SGHTS and CDR2 as YDEGEE. The CDR3 spells CASNRGRLTGELFF. The DNA for the CDR3 is TGTGCCAGCAACAGGGGGCGTCTTACCGGGGAGCTGTTTTTT.

This clone is a singleton in its sample. J is TRBJ1-1 and V is TRBV27; D is unresolved. The germline CDR1 and CDR2 sequences are MNHEY and SMNVEV (reference sequence). The CDR3 runs 13 residues. The V gene lost 7 bases and the J gene lost 6 bases, with 15 bases spanning the gap. The CDR3 DNA reads TGTGCCAGCAATCCTTCGGGTAGGGCTGAAGCTTTCTTT. It yields the protein CASNPSGRAEAFF.

This chain links TRBV28 with TRBJ1-2, with 7 bases aligning to TRBD1. CDR1 MDHEN and CDR2 SYDVKM come from the germline V gene. CDR3 size: 14 residues. After removal of 6 bases from V and 5 bases from J, the junction contained 9 bases not matched to a gene. The CDR3 DNA follows: TGTGCCAGCAGGGCCCAGGGGGGCTCGTATGGCTACACCTTC. Protein: CASRAQGGSYGYTF.

This chain connects TRBV4-2 to TRBJ2-7, with TRBD2 matching over 12 bases. V was pared by 2 bases and J by 1 base, with 3 bases of the junction left unmatched. Germline assignment: CDR1 LGHNA and CDR2 YNFKEQ. This CDR3 region has 16 residues. This CDR3 is CASSQLTSGRSYEQYF. The CDR3 coding sequence is TGTGCCAGCAGCCAACTGACTAGCGGGAGATCCTACGAGCAGTACTTC.

J is TRBJ2-7 and V is TRBV6-8; D is possibly TRBD2 (5 bases). The germline V and J ends were trimmed by 7 bases and 4 bases, with 20 bases remaining between them. CDR3 length: 15 residues. CDR1 MNHGY and CDR2 SAAAGT come from the germline V gene. As DNA, the CDR3 is TGTGCCAGCACCAATAGAGGGTTTCGTCCATACGAGCAGTACTTC. Translating gives CASTNRGFRPYEQYF.

CDR3 sequence (DNA): TGTGCCAGCAGCTTAGATGTTAGGGCATTTGGCGAGCAGTACTTC. Residues: CASSLDVRAFGEQYF. The chain employs TRBV7-6 and TRBJ2-7, with no clear D. Germline CDR1 SGHVS, CDR2 FNYEAQ. This CDR3 is built from 15 residues. The V gene lost 1 base and the J gene lost 6 bases, with 16 bases spanning the gap.

The chain recombines TRBV14 with TRBJ1-1, with 9 nucleotides matching TRBD1. CDR1 is SGHDN, CDR2 FVKESK, per germline. The CDR3 extends over 15 amino acids. V lost 4 bases, J lost 3 bases, and 6 bases stayed unmatched. The CDR3 region has the DNA TGTGCCAGCAGCCCGTGGACAGGGGCGGACACTGAAGCTTTCTTT. Protein product: CASSPWTGADTEAFF.

The chain is built from TRBV5-1 and TRBJ2-3; D not certain. The germline V and J ends were trimmed by 4 bases and 6 bases, with 15 bases remaining between them. From germline, CDR1 is SGHRS and CDR2 YFSETQ. This CDR3 spans 14 amino acids. CDR3 DNA sequence: TGCGCCAGCAGCATTGGTCCCTCAATGGATACGCAGTATTTT. This codes for CASSIGPSMDTQYF.

The chain carries TRBV29-1 and TRBJ1-1; 7 bases are shared with TRBD1. CDR3 length: 13 residues. Germline V gives CDR1 SQVTM, CDR2 ANQGSEA. The trim removed 6 bases at V and 0 bases at J, leaving 4 bases unmatched. CDR3 sequence (DNA): TGCAGCGTGGCCGGACAGGTGAACACTGAAGCTTTCTTT. It is translated as CSVAGQVNTEAFF.

The gene calls are TRBV11-2 and TRBJ1-3, with 12 bases aligning to TRBD1. The trim removed 3 bases at V and 3 bases at J, leaving 12 bases unmatched. Germline loops: CDR1 SGHAT, CDR2 FQNNGV. CDR3 length: 19 amino acids. The CDR3 loop is CASSFPQAGTGGFGNTIYF. CDR3 nucleotides: TGTGCCAGCAGCTTCCCTCAGGCCGGGACAGGGGGCTTTGGAAACACCATATATTTT.

The V call is TRBV15, the J call TRBJ1-5; the D is unclear. Germline loops: CDR1 LNHNV, CDR2 YYDKDF (reference sequence). Trimming shortened V by 0 bases and J by 7 bases, and 4 bases separated the two germline ends. This CDR3 spans 12 amino acids. The DNA of the CDR3 is TGTGCCACCAGCAGAGACTGGCAGCCCCAGCATTTT. Encoded protein: CATSRDWQPQHF.

The chain recombines TRBV28 with TRBJ2-7; the D call may be TRBD1 or TRBD2 (5 bases each). The CDR3 sequence is 14 residues long. V was clipped by 2 bases and J by 2 bases, with 10 bases between them. The V gene's germline CDR1 is MDHEN and CDR2 SYDVKM. The CDR3 coding sequence is TGTGCCAGCAGTTTAGGGACGGTGACCTACGAGCAGTACTTC. Protein: CASSLGTVTYEQYF.

This chain links TRBV27 with TRBJ2-7; no clear D gene. The CDR3 loop spans 14 amino acids. Germline-derived CDR1 and CDR2 are MNHEY and SMNVEV (reference sequence). With 7 bases removed from V and 3 bases from J, the gap between germline ends came to 16 bases. The CDR3 DNA follows: TGTGCCAGCAAGCCAAGGTCTACGTTCTACGAGCAGTACTTC. It yields the protein CASKPRSTFYEQYF.

The V call is TRBV12-5, the J call TRBJ2-1; 10 nucleotides match TRBD2. J gave up 5 bases and V 0 bases, and 7 bases lay outside the gene matches. This CDR3 region has 17 residues. Germline V gives CDR1 LGHNT, CDR2 FRNRAP. The CDR3 nucleotides are TGTGCTAGTGGTTTGGTACGTGGGGGGACTAGCGACAATGAGCAGTTCTTC. Amino acid sequence: CASGLVRGGTSDNEQFF.

This rearrangement joins TRBV7-8 to TRBJ2-7; 12 positions match TRBD2. Trimming took 5 bases from V and 4 from J; bases not matched to a gene: 12. The CDR3 has 17 residues. CDR1 is SGHVS, CDR2 FQNEAQ, per germline. The CDR3 nucleotides are TGTGCCAGCAGCCTTAGACTAGCGGGAGACACAAGGTACGAGCAGTACTTC. Protein: CASSLRLAGDTRYEQYF.

This chain uses TRBV5-5 with TRBJ2-1; 7 positions agree with TRBD2. This CDR3 has 14 amino acids. V lost 4 bases, J lost 6 bases, and 7 bases stayed unmatched. Germline-derived CDR1 and CDR2 are SGHKS and YYEKEE (reference sequence). The chain's CDR3 is CASSRGGLGNEQFF. The CDR3 DNA sequence: TGTGCCAGCAGCCGCGGGGGTTTGGGCAATGAGCAGTTCTTC.

This clone was picked up a small number of times. The chain carries TRBV28 and TRBJ1-5, with D uncertain. From germline, CDR1 is MDHEN and CDR2 SYDVKM. V was clipped by 8 bases and J by 4 bases, with 9 bases between them. The CDR3 extends over 12 amino acids. CDR3 coding DNA: TGTGCCAGCCAGGCAGGTAATCAGCCCCAGCATTTT. Translation: CASQAGNQPQHF.

The V gene is TRBV7-9, the J gene TRBJ1-5; D call uncertain. With 4 bases removed from V and 6 bases from J, the gap between germline ends came to 10 bases. CDR1 is SEHNR, CDR2 FQNEAQ, per germline (reference sequence). The CDR3 has 13 amino acids. The CDR3 reads CASSSGSGQPQHF. The DNA of the CDR3 is TGTGCCAGCAGCTCGGGGTCGGGTCAGCCCCAGCATTTT. Drawing the rest from reference TRBV7-9 and TRBJ1-5, the complete variable domain is DTGVSQNPRHKITKRGQNVTFRCDPISEHNRLYWYRQTLGQGPEFLTYFQNEAQLEKSRLLSDRFSAERPKGSFSTLEIQRTEQGDSAMYLCASSSGSGQPQHFGDGTRLSIL.

This clone was seen only once. The chain links TRBV18 to TRBJ1-5, with TRBD1 identical over 9 bases. This CDR3 has 13 amino acids. Germline CDR1 is KGHSH and CDR2 is LQKENI. V shed 6 bases, J shed 7 bases, and the junction held 4 bases outside the gene matches. The chain's CDR3 is CASSGQGDQPQHF. CDR3 nucleotide sequence: TGTGCCAGCTCGGGACAGGGAGACCAGCCCCAGCATTTT. Drawing the rest from reference TRBV18 and TRBJ1-5, the complete variable domain is NAGVMQNPRHLVRRRGQEARLRCSPMKGHSHVYWYRQLPEEGLKFMVYLQKENIIDESGMPKERFSAEFPKEGPSILRIQQVVRGDSAAYFCASSGQGDQPQHFGDGTRLSIL.

In its sample, this clone was seen a few times. The rearrangement uses TRBV13 and TRBJ2-1, with 9 bases matching TRBD2. Trimming cost V 6 bases and J 5 bases; bases outside gene matches: 8. The germline V gene encodes CDR1 PRHDT and CDR2 FYEKMQ (reference sequence). This CDR3 comprises 15 residues. The CDR3 region has the DNA TGTGCCAGCAGGGAAGCGGGAGGTATTCACAATGAGCAGTTCTTC. Its protein product is CASREAGGIHNEQFF.

V usage is TRBV19 and J usage is TRBJ2-2, with D unclear. Per the germline V gene, CDR1 is LNHDA and CDR2 is SQIVND (reference sequence). This CDR3 comprises 14 residues. Trimming stripped 7 bases from V and 3 bases from J, with 12 bases between. CDR3 sequence reads: CASNYQEYTGELFF. The CDR3 nucleotides are TGTGCCAGTAATTACCAGGAGTACACCGGGGAGCTGTTTTTT.

In its sample, this clone was seen once. V gene TRBV19 combines with J gene TRBJ2-1; 16 bases are a match to TRBD2. Germline loops: CDR1 LNHDA, CDR2 SQIVND (reference sequence). This CDR3 contains 19 residues. Trimming took 5 bases from V and 0 from J; bases not matched to a gene: 7. For the CDR3, the DNA is TGTGCCAGTAGTCGGAGGGGACTAGCGGGAGGGACCTCCTACAATGAGCAGTTCTTC. The encoded protein is CASSRRGLAGGTSYNEQFF.

The chain links TRBV30 to TRBJ1-5, with 8 positions matching TRBD1. The CDR3 is made up of 18 amino acids. V shed 2 bases and J 1 base; nucleotides not matched to a gene: 13. Germline V gene lookup returns CDR1 GTSNPN and CDR2 SVGIG (reference sequence). CDR3 sequence: CAWSRPLAGGKSNQPQHF. The CDR3 coding sequence is TGTGCCTGGAGTCGCCCTTTGGCAGGGGGCAAGAGCAATCAGCCCCAGCATTTT.

This chain connects TRBV7-2 to TRBJ2-1; 8 positions agree with TRBD1. CDR3 size: 16 residues. Germline CDR1 and CDR2: SGHTA and FQGNSA. Trimming took 5 bases from V and 1 from J; bases not matched to a gene: 7. The CDR3 DNA sequence: TGTGCCAGCAGCGCCCGGACAGGGCCTTCCTACAATGAGCAGTTCTTC. It codes for CASSARTGPSYNEQFF. Together with reference TRBV7-2 and TRBJ2-1, the CDR3 gives the full variable domain: GAGVSQSPSNKVTEKGKDVELRCDPISGHTALYWYRQSLGQGLEFLIYFQGNSAPDKSGLPSDRFSAERTGGSVSTLTIQRTQQEDSAVYLCASSARTGPSYNEQFFGPGTRLTVL.

V usage is TRBV5-6 and J usage is TRBJ2-3, with 10 bases aligning to TRBD1. The CDR3 totals 14 residues. The ends lost 3 bases at V and 6 bases at J; junction bases unmatched: 4. Germline assignment: CDR1 SGHDT and CDR2 YYEEEE. The CDR3 region is CASSWGTGADTQYF. The CDR3 DNA reads TGTGCCAGCAGCTGGGGGACAGGGGCCGATACGCAGTATTTT.

As regards this clone: Germline and junction disagree at one end, which may indicate a read error. The genes are TRBV7-7 and TRBJ2-2; 15 positions agree with TRBD2. The CDR3 loop spans 19 amino acids. Germline V gives CDR1 SSHAT, CDR2 FNYEAQ (reference sequence). In DNA form, the CDR3 reads TGTGCTAGCAGCCCCGGACTAGCGGGAGGGCCTATTGCTGGCGGGGAGCTGTTTTTT. This encodes CASSPGLAGGPIAGGELFF.

CDR3 nucleotide sequence: TGTGCCAGCAGCCAAGATGTACTAGGCAGGTCCCAAGAGACCCAGTACTTC. It is translated as CASSQDVLGRSQETQYF. This chain uses TRBV4-2 with TRBJ2-5; D is possibly TRBD2 (5 bases). V was cut by 0 bases and J by 1 base, with 15 bases left in between. Germline lookup yields CDR1 LGHNA and CDR2 YNFKEQ. The CDR3 has 17 amino acids.

The J gene is TRBJ2-1, the V gene TRBV5-6; the D gene is possibly TRBD2 (6 bases). Germline assignment: CDR1 SGHDT and CDR2 YYEEEE. The CDR3 sequence is 13 residues long. V dropped 5 bases and J dropped 7 bases, with 13 bases sitting between them. The CDR3 sequence is CASSRNGGNEQFF. Written as DNA, the CDR3 is TGTGCCAGCAGTCGTAACGGAGGGAATGAGCAGTTCTTC.

The J gene is TRBJ2-7, the V gene TRBV7-9, with a possible D match to TRBD2 (5 bases). This CDR3 has 13 amino acids. Between the trimmed V and J ends, which lost 5 bases and 6 bases, there was a span of 14 bases. CDR1 and CDR2 from the germline V gene are SEHNR and FQNEAQ (reference sequence). CDR3: CASSPSGGLEQYF. CDR3 nucleotides: TGTGCCAGCAGCCCCAGTGGAGGCCTCGAGCAGTACTTC.

The chain employs TRBV20-1 and TRBJ1-2; possible D gene TRBD1, 5 bases. The CDR3 covers 11 residues. From germline, CDR1 is DFQATT and CDR2 SNEGSKA (reference sequence). The germline V and J ends were trimmed by 2 bases and 6 bases, with 7 bases remaining between them. CDR3 region: CSARRGDGYTF. CDR3 coding DNA: TGCAGTGCTAGAAGGGGAGATGGCTACACCTTC.